Reported below is one T cell receptor (beta chain). The source of the sample is a study of blood T cell repertoires in COVID-19. About the study: Acute-phase and convalescent COVID-19 samples originated in the United States, Italy and Spain.

Germline lookup yields CDR1 LNHDA and CDR2 SQIVND (reference sequence). The length of the CDR3 is 17 residues. Trimming at V came to 7 bases and at J to 4 bases, leaving 14 bases not matched to a gene. In the study's own analysis: Reference gene primer amplification yielded estimated nucleated cell counts. Assay used: immunoSEQ multiplex PCR; TCRdb lists only in-frame clones, some missing. The V and J calls and clone size were taken over from that table, and D and trimming were inferred from the DNA. Of fewer than 200,000 clones detected, roughly nine tenths appear once; the ten largest clones hold 1.5% to 2%.

The chain uses TRBV19 and TRBJ2-2; TRBD2 agrees at 8 bases. This TCR was recovered from a man between 18 and 29 years old who had recovered from COVID-19. Sequencing was done on a sample of peripheral blood. CDR3 DNA sequence: TGTGCCAGTACCAGCCCTCGGCTAGCGGGTATCACCGGGGAGCTGTTTTTT. This gives the protein CASTSPRLAGITGELFF.